The text below deals with one TCR beta chain. Its antigen remains unknown. These data are taken from a study of cytomegalovirus exposure and HLA in healthy donors. About the research overall: A prior analysis found 95 million to 140 million unique TCR beta sequences from 150 million to 200 million T cells.

Germline V gene sequence: CDR1 MDHEN, CDR2 SYDVKM. The CDR3 has 17 residues. V lost 5 bases to trimming and J lost 7 bases; unmatched junction nucleotides: 13. Overall study findings and caveats: Most sequenced TCRs were rare (though some public TCRs occurred in many donors). Follow-up analysis found HLA locus-dependent TCR association rates, highest for DRB1 and lowest for HLA-C. More clonal expansion characterized HLA-associated TCR beta chains than equally common others in a later analysis.

The PCR was carried out with 60 Vbeta primers and 13 Jbeta primers. Assay used: immunoSEQ multiplex PCR; TCRdb lists only in-frame clones, some missing. The sample carries about 64,000 clones, 55% to 80% recorded once. The sample comprised PBMCs. The genes are TRBV28 and TRBJ2-4; 11 positions agree with TRBD2. The source is a woman between 50 and 59 years old in good health and CMV-seronegative. CDR3 protein: CASSPYGTSGSDNIQYF. In DNA, the CDR3 is TGTGCCAGCAGTCCCTATGGGACTAGCGGAAGTGATAACATTCAGTACTTC.